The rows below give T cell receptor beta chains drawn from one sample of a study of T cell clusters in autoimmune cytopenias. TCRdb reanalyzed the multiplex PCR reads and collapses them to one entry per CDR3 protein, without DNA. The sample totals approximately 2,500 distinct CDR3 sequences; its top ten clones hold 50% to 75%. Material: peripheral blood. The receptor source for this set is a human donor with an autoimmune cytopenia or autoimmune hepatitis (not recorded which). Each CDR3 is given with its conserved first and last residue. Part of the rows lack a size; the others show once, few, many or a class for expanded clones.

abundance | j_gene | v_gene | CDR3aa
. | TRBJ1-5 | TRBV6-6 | CASSYAPTGGNQPQHF
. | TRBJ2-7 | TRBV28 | CASSFWGLSEQYF
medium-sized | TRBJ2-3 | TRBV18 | CASSPPDRDTQYF
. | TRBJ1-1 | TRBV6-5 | CASSYLSPTGANTEAFF
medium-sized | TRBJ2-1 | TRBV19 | CASSIYGSIGNEQFF
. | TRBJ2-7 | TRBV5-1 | CASSLIPSQAGEQYF
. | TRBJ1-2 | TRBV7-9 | CASSLGSGNYGYTF
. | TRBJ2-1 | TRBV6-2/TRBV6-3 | CASSYGRGTSGRTYNEQFF
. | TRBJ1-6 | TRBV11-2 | CASSLLTGGDSPLHF
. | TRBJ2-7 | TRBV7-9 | CASSLTTGGNEQYF
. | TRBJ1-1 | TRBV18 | CASSPGQTKYNTEAFF
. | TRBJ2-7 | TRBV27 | CASSRVGTGVAHEQYF
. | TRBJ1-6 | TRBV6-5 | CASSYEVRASPLHF
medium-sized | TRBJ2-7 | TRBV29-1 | CSVARGGYSYEQYF
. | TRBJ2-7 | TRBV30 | CAGGRTGEQYF
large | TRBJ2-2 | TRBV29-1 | CSVASSGTGELFF
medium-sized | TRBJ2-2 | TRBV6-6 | CASSYPSRDRVWGTGELFF
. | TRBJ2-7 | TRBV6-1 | CASSRGEGQGTYEQYF
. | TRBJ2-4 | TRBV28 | CASRTDRDFRNIQYF
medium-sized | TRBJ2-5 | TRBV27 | CASRFASGGGETQYF
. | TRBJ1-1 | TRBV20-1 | CSAINPVLNTEAFF
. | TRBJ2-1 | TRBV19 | CASMGSNEQFF
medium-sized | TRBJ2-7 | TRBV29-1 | CSVEKREGPHEQYF
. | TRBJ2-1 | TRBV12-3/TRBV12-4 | CASSPSREQFF
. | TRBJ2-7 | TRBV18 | CASSSGLAISYEQYF
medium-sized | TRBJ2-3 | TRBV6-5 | CASSTFTGSDTQYF